These 3 T cell receptor beta chains were all obtained from the same sample, sequenced in a study of cytomegalovirus exposure and HLA in healthy donors. Sequenced by immunoSEQ multiplex PCR; TCRdb stores in-frame clones only, minus some. This table holds about 98,000 clones, roughly 94% found once. Sequences were obtained from PBMCs. Receptor source: a woman aged 18-29 years in good health and CMV-seronegative.

The count of this clone is one. V usage is TRBV6-5 and J usage is TRBJ1-5; D remains unclear. The germline V gene encodes CDR1 MNHEY and CDR2 SVGAGI. Deletions cut 5 bases from V and 4 bases from J, with 9 bases between. CDR3 size: 13 residues. In DNA form, the CDR3 reads TGTGCCAGCAGTACCGGGTTAAATCAGCCCCAGCATTTT. This codes for CASSTGLNQPQHF.

The rearrangement joins TRBV18 to TRBJ1-5; TRBD1 matches 10 bases. The CDR3 spans 21 residues. Germline CDR1 reads KGHSH; CDR2 reads LQKENI. The V gene end was trimmed by 4 bases and the J gene end by 2 bases; junction bases not matched to a gene: 20. The CDR3 DNA is TGTGCCAGCTCACACGGGGGAACCCGGGACAGGGGTAGGAAGGGCAATCAGCCCCAGCATTTT. The encoded protein is CASSHGGTRDRGRKGNQPQHF.

The chain recombines TRBV27 with TRBJ1-5; D call uncertain. Between the trimmed V and J ends, which lost 10 bases and 2 bases, there was a span of 15 bases. The CDR3 totals 14 residues. Germline CDR1 MNHEY, CDR2 SMNVEV (reference sequence). CDR3 nucleotides: TGTGCCACGAGGGAGGTGGGTGGCAATCAGCCCCAGCATTTT. Its translation: CATREVGGNQPQHF.